These 21 T cell receptor beta chains were sequenced from one sample in a study of monozygotic twins with cystic fibrosis. The repertoire was sequenced with immunoSEQ multiplex PCR; TCRdb's copy has only in-frame clones and lacks some. The sample lists 14,000 to 15,000 clones, about 88% occurring once. The sequencing sample was made of blood. The receptors derive from a boy aged 10-17 years with cystic fibrosis.

The chain uses TRBV6-1 and TRBJ1-2, with D possibly matching TRBD1 (6 bases). Trimming stripped 0 bases from V and 8 bases from J, with 13 bases between. This CDR3 contains 14 residues. Germline lookup yields CDR1 MNHNS and CDR2 SASEGT. CDR3 bases: TGTGCCAGCAGTGAAGCCGGGACAATAATCGGCTACACCTTC. Amino acids: CASSEAGTIIGYTF.

The chain combines TRBV28 with TRBJ1-5; D gene uncertain. V lost 2 bases and J lost 8, with 10 bases in between. The germline V gene encodes CDR1 MDHEN and CDR2 SYDVKM. This CDR3 is 13 amino acids long. The chain's CDR3 is CASSLRLGKPQHF. Written as DNA, the CDR3 is TGTGCCAGCAGTTTAAGGCTCGGTAAGCCCCAGCATTTT.

V gene TRBV7-2 combines with J gene TRBJ1-1, with D perhaps matching TRBD1 (5 bases). The CDR3 runs to 13 residues. V gave up 5 bases and J gave up 11 bases, with 18 bases separating them. In germline, CDR1 is SGHTA, CDR2 FQGNSA. The CDR3 DNA follows: TGTGCCAGCAGCCGTTTTGGGGCTTTGGAGGCTTTCTTT. Translated: CASSRFGALEAFF.

The chain uses TRBV6-1 and TRBJ1-2; 11 nucleotides line up with TRBD1. Looked up from germline, CDR1 is MNHNS and CDR2 is SASEGT. This CDR3 contains 14 residues. V shed 2 bases and J 7 bases; nucleotides not matched to a gene: 3. CDR3 sequence (DNA): TGTGCCAGCAGTGAATGGGGGACAGGGGGTGGCTACACCTTC. Its protein product is CASSEWGTGGGYTF.

V gene TRBV4-1 combines with J gene TRBJ1-1; TRBD1 agrees at 7 bases. The V gene's germline CDR1 is MGHRA and CDR2 YSYEKL. J lost 4 bases, V lost 0 bases, and 14 bases had no gene match. There are 18 residues in the CDR3. The CDR3 protein is CASSQDNRGRGLSTEAFF. The CDR3 coding sequence is TGCGCCAGCAGCCAAGATAACAGGGGCAGAGGATTGAGCACTGAAGCTTTCTTT.

The V and J genes are TRBV6-1 and TRBJ2-7; D remains ambiguous. This CDR3 is 15 amino acids long. Per germline, CDR1 MNHNS and CDR2 SASEGT. Trimming left V 8 bases short and J 3 bases short, with 20 bases between. The CDR3 is CASQDRFGQSYEQYF. CDR3 DNA sequence: TGTGCCAGCCAAGACCGCTTTGGGCAAAGCTACGAGCAGTACTTC.

V is TRBV5-6 and J is TRBJ2-5; D not certain. Germline assignment: CDR1 SGHDT and CDR2 YYEEEE. V lost 1 base and J lost 3, with 7 bases in between. CDR3 length: 13 residues. CDR3 in amino acids: CASSLFIEETQYF. The CDR3 DNA sequence: TGTGCCAGCAGCTTGTTCATCGAAGAGACCCAGTACTTC.

The chain couples TRBV9 to TRBJ2-1; 9 bases are shared with TRBD2. Per the germline V gene, CDR1 is SGDLS and CDR2 is YYNGEE. The trim removed 4 bases at V and 6 bases at J, leaving 8 bases unmatched. The length of the CDR3 is 15 residues. The CDR3 loop is CASSLDSGSGNEQFF. The CDR3 DNA is TGTGCCAGCAGCTTAGATAGCGGGAGTGGCAATGAGCAGTTCTTC.

The V gene is TRBV5-4, the J gene TRBJ2-7; D call uncertain. Looked up from germline, CDR1 is SGHNT and CDR2 is YYREEE (reference sequence). Trimming cost V 1 base and J 3 bases, with 8 bases left between them. There are 13 residues in the CDR3. CDR3 nucleotide sequence: TGTGCCAGCAGCTTGTATGAGGTCTACGAGCAGTACTTC. Encoded protein: CASSLYEVYEQYF.

The chain recombines TRBV19 with TRBJ1-1; a weak D match, TRBD1 (5 bases). V lost 8 bases, J lost 1 base, and 11 bases lay in between. The germline gives CDR1 LNHDA, CDR2 SQIVND (reference sequence). The CDR3 totals 13 residues. The CDR3 is CASGEGRNTEAFF. The CDR3 coding sequence is TGTGCCAGTGGGGAGGGGAGGAACACTGAAGCTTTCTTT. Full variable domain (rest looked up from reference TRBV19 and TRBJ1-1): DGGITQSPKYLFRKEGQNVTLSCEQNLNHDAMYWYRQDPGQGLRLIYYSQIVNDFQKGDIAEGYSVSREKKESFPLTVTSAQKNPTAFYLCASGEGRNTEAFFGQGTRLTVV.

The chain employs TRBV5-1 and TRBJ1-4, with D possibly TRBD1 on 5 matching bases. Trimming cost V 3 bases and J 8 bases, with 17 bases left between them. The CDR3 has 15 residues. Germline loops: CDR1 SGHRS, CDR2 YFSETQ. CDR3: CASSSQGSGREKLFF. Written as DNA, the CDR3 is TGCGCCAGCAGCTCGCAGGGTTCAGGGCGAGAAAAACTGTTTTTT.

This chain joins TRBV6-4 and TRBJ2-3; the D is unclear. Germline V gene sequence: CDR1 MRHNA, CDR2 SNTAGT. The CDR3 contains 13 residues. Trimming removed 3 bases from V and 2 bases from J, with 6 bases in between. CDR3 residues: CASSEAHTDTQYF. In DNA form, the CDR3 reads TGTGCCAGCAGTGAGGCCCACACAGATACGCAGTATTTT.

The J gene is TRBJ1-3, the V gene TRBV11-2, with D uncertain. This CDR3 has 13 residues. Germline V lookup: CDR1 SGHAT, CDR2 FQNNGV. V shed 10 bases and J shed 4 bases, with 14 bases lying between them. CDR3 in amino acids: CATSRRVGNTIYF. CDR3 sequence (DNA): TGTGCCACCTCCCGAAGGGTGGGAAACACCATATATTTT.

DNA for the CDR3: TGTGCCACCAGCAGAGTTAATAATGAGCAGTTCTTC. Amino acids: CATSRVNNEQFF. The chain is built from TRBV15 and TRBJ2-1; D uncertain. The CDR3 is 12 amino acids. The V gene lost 1 base and the J gene lost 7 bases, with 5 bases spanning the gap. CDR1 is LNHNV and CDR2 is YYDKDF in the germline V gene (reference sequence).

For the CDR3, the DNA is TGTGCCAGCAAGGGTTATAGCAATCAGCCCCAGCATTTT. As protein: CASKGYSNQPQHF. The chain employs TRBV2 and TRBJ1-5; D not resolved. The CDR3 spans 13 residues. CDR1 and CDR2 from the germline V gene are SNHLY and FYNNEI. Trimming removed 7 bases from V and 0 bases from J, with 7 bases in between.

The CDR3 DNA is TGTGCCAGCTCACCGATGACAGTTTACGGCAGCAATGAGCAGTTCTTC. This encodes CASSPMTVYGSNEQFF. The V gene is TRBV18, the J gene TRBJ2-1; D perhaps matches TRBD1 (5 bases). The CDR3 has 16 residues. Between the trimmed V and J ends, which lost 3 bases and 6 bases, there was a span of 18 bases. Germline V gene data show CDR1 as KGHSH and CDR2 as LQKENI.

The rearrangement links TRBV6-1 to TRBJ2-1; D gene uncertain. The CDR3 is 12 amino acids. The germline V gene has CDR1 MNHNS and CDR2 SASEGT. The V gene lost 3 bases and the J gene lost 6 bases, with 6 bases spanning the gap. CDR3 amino acids: CASSEVVNEQFF. In DNA form, the CDR3 reads TGTGCCAGCAGTGAGGTGGTCAATGAGCAGTTCTTC.

This rearrangement joins TRBV29-1 to TRBJ2-7, with a weak D call TRBD1 (6 bases). This CDR3 is 13 amino acids long. The germline V gene has CDR1 SQVTM and CDR2 ANQGSEA. DNA for the CDR3: TGCAGTGCCTGCCAGGGGTCCTCCTACGAGCAGTACTTC. This translates into CSACQGSSYEQYF.

This clone was recorded a few times. The chain is built from TRBV10-2 and TRBJ1-2, with no clear D. V was pared by 3 bases and J by 3 bases, with 8 bases between. There are 13 residues in the CDR3. The germline V gene has CDR1 WSHSY and CDR2 SAAADI. In nucleotides, the CDR3 is TGCGCCAGCAGTGACGCAGAGGACTATGGCTACACCTTC. Translated: CASSDAEDYGYTF.

CDR3 DNA: TGTGCCAGCAGTGAAATGAGACAGGGTAATCAGCCCCAGCATTTT. Protein product: CASSEMRQGNQPQHF. This chain connects TRBV6-1 to TRBJ1-5; 7 bases match TRBD1. CDR1 MNHNS and CDR2 SASEGT come from the germline V gene. With V trimmed by 2 bases and J by 4 bases, 5 bases remained unmatched. This CDR3 region has 15 residues.

V usage is TRBV10-2 and J usage is TRBJ2-7; TRBD2 might be the D (5 bases). From germline, CDR1 is WSHSY and CDR2 SAAADI. CDR3 length equals 12 residues. Trimming removed 0 bases at V and 13 bases at J, with 13 bases between. The CDR3 here is CASSESRGFGYF. CDR3 DNA: TGCGCCAGCAGTGAGTCGAGAGGGTTTGGTTACTTC.